The present entry profiles one TCR beta chain with its context. This specimen comes from a study of shared clonotypes between healthy human individuals. Terminally differentiated effector memory CD45RA+ cells were excluded from the naive CD8 cells, which were CD45RO-negative and positively selected for CCR7. V lost 4 bases and J lost 5; bases outside the gene matches: 13. The CDR3 is 18 residues long. Per germline, CDR1 SEHNR and CDR2 FQNEAQ (reference sequence). The input for sorted-subset replicate PCRs was roughly 180 ng DNA, about 29,000 T cell genomes. Some clones are missing from TCRdb's copy, which holds only in-frame ones; the method was immunoSEQ multiplex PCR. The table lists about 580,000 clones, roughly 98% of them singletons.

This TCR was recovered from a man aged 25-40 years in good health. Source material: naive CD8+ T cells sorted from blood. J is TRBJ2-5 and V is TRBV7-9; 13 nucleotides line up with TRBD2. CDR3 sequence: CASSSQHGLAGAEETQYF. The CDR3 nucleotides read TGTGCCAGCAGCTCCCAACACGGACTAGCGGGAGCGGAGGAGACCCAGTACTTC.